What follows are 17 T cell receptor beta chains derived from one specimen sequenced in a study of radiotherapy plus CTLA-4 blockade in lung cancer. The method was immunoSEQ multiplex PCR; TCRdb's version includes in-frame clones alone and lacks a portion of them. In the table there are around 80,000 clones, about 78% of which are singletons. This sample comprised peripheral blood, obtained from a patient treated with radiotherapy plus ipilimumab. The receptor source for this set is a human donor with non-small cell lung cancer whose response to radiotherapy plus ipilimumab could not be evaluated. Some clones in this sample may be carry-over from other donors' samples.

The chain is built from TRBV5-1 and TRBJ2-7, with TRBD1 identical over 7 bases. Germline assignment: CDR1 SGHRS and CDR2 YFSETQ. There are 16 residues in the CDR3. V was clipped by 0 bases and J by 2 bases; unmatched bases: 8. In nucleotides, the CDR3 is TGCGCCAGCAGCTTGGGGGCGACAGGGCCCCCCTACGAGCAGTACTTC. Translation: CASSLGATGPPYEQYF.

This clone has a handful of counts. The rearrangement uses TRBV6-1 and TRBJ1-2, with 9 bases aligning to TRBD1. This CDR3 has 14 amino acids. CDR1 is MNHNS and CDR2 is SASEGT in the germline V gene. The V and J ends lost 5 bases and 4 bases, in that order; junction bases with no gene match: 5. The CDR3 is CASSLGQGTYGYTF. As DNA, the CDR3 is TGTGCCAGCAGTTTAGGACAGGGGACCTATGGCTACACCTTC.

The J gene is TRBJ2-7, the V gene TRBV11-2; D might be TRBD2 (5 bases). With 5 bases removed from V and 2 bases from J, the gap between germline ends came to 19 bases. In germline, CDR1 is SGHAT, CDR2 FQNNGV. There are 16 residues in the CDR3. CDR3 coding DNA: TGTGCCAGCAGCACCGGTGGAGGCCTGATTACCTACGAGCAGTACTTC. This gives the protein CASSTGGGLITYEQYF.

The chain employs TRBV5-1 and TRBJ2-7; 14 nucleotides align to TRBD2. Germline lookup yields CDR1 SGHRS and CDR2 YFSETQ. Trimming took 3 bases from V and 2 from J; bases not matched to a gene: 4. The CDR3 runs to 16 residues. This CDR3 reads CASSWGLAGAAYEQYF. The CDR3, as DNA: TGCGCCAGCAGCTGGGGACTAGCGGGGGCCGCCTACGAGCAGTACTTC.

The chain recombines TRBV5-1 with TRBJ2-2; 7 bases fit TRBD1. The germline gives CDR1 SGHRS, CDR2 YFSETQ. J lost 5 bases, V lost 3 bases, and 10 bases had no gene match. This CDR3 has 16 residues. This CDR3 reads CASSSPTGPGTGELFF. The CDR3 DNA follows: TGCGCCAGCAGCTCTCCGACAGGGCCGGGAACCGGGGAGCTGTTTTTT.

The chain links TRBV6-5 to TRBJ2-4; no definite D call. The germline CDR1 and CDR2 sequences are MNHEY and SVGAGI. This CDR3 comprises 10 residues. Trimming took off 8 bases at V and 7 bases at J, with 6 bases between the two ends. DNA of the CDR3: TGTGCCAGCGGCTGGAACATTCAGTACTTC. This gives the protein CASGWNIQYF.

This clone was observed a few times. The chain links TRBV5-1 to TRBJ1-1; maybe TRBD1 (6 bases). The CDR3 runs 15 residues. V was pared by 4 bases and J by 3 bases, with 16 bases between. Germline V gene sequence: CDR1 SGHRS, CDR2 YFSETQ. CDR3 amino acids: CASSKNRAGDTEAFF. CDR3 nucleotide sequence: TGCGCCAGCAGCAAGAACAGGGCAGGGGACACTGAAGCTTTCTTT.

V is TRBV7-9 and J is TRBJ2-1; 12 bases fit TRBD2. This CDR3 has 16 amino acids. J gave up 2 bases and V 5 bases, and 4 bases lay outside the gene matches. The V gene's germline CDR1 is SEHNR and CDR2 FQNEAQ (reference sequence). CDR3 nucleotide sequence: TGTGCCAGCAGCACCCCTAGCGGGGGGGCCTACAATGAGCAGTTCTTC. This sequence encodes CASSTPSGGAYNEQFF.

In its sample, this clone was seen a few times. As DNA, the CDR3 is TGTGCCAGCAGCTTAGATAAGCAGGGGAGAGACACCATATATTTT. Amino acid sequence: CASSLDKQGRDTIYF. This chain uses TRBV7-9 with TRBJ1-3; a weak D match, TRBD1 (6 bases). The CDR3 has 15 residues. Germline loops: CDR1 SEHNR, CDR2 FQNEAQ (reference sequence). V was pared by 1 base and J by 8 bases, with 15 bases between.

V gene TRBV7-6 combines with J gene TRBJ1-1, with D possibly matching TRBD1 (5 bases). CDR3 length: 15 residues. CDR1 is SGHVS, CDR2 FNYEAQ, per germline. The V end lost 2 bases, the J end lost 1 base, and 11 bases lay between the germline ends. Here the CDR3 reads CASSLTGSSNTEAFF. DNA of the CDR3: TGTGCCAGCAGCTTAACAGGCTCTTCGAACACTGAAGCTTTCTTT.

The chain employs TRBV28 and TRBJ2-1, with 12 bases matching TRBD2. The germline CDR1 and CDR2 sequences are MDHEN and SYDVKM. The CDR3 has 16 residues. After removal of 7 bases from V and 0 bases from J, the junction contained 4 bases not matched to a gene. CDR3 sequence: CASTQLAGGSYNEQFF. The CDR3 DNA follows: TGTGCCAGCACCCAACTAGCGGGGGGCTCCTACAATGAGCAGTTCTTC.

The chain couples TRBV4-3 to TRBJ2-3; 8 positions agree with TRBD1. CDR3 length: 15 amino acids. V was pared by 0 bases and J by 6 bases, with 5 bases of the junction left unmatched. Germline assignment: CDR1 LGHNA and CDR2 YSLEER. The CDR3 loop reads CASSQDQGASDTQYF. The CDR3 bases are TGCGCCAGCAGCCAAGATCAGGGGGCTTCGGATACGCAGTATTTT.

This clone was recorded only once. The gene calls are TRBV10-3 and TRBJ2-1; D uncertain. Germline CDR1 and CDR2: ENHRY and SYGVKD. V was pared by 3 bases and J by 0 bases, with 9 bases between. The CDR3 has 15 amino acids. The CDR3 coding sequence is TGTGCCATCAGTGAAGGCGGTAGCTCCTACAATGAGCAGTTCTTC. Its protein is CAISEGGSSYNEQFF.

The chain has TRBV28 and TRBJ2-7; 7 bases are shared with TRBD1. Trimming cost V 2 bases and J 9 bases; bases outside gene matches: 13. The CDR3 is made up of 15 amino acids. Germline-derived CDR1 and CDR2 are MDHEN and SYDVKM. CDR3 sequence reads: CASSLRDREHRGQYF. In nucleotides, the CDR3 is TGTGCCAGCAGTTTACGGGACAGAGAACACCGAGGGCAGTACTTC.

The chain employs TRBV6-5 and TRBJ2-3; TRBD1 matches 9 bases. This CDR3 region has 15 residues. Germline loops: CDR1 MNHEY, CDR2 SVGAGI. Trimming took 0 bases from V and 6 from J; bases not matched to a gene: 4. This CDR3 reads CASSYSWDRADTQYF. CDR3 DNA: TGTGCCAGCAGTTACTCGTGGGACAGGGCTGATACGCAGTATTTT.

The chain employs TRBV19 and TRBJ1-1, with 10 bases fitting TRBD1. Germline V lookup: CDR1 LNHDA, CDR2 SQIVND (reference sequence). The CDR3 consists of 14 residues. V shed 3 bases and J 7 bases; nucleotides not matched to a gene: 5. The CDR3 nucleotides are TGTGCCAGTAGTATGCGGGACAGGGGACTTGAAGCTTTCTTT. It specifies CASSMRDRGLEAFF.

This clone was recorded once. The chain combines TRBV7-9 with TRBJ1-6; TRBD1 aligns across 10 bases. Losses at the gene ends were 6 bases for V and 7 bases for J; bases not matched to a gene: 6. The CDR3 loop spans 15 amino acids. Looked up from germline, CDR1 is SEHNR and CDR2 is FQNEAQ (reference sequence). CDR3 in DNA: TGTGCCAGCAGGCTAGGGACAGGGGTAAATTCACCCCTCCACTTT. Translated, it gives CASRLGTGVNSPLHF.